This is a list of T cell receptor beta chains from one sample in a study of T-cell reconstitution after alpha-beta-depleted transplantation in children. TCRdb re-analysed the PCR reads in MiXCR, keeping a single row per CDR3 protein. The table includes 200,000 to 300,000 distinct CDR3 sequences, about 24% detected once. Here the sequenced sample was PBMCs, mostly from graft donor cells, taken 360 days after TCRalphabeta/CD19-depleted stem cell transplant. The receptors come from a female patient aged 2-10 years who had a stem cell transplant for congenital amegakaryocytic thrombocytopenia, so the T cells may come from the graft donor. The CDR3 runs from the conserved cysteine through the conserved F or W. The D gene is left open where the match is weak. Rows may omit the clone size; those that give it use once, few, many or a size class.

D	V	J	size	CDR3	DNA
TRBD1	TRBV12-3/TRBV12-4	TRBJ1-5	-	CASTETGNQPQHF	TGTGCCAGCACCGAGACAGGGAATCAGCCCCAGCATTTT
-	TRBV27	TRBJ2-2	-	CASSLQGQNTGELFF	TGTGCCAGCAGTCTCCAGGGACAGAACACCGGGGAGCTGTTTTTT
-	TRBV4-2	TRBJ1-1	few	CASSREQGGTEAFF	TGTGCCAGCAGCCGCGAACAGGGCGGCACTGAAGCTTTCTTT
-	TRBV12-3/TRBV12-4	TRBJ1-6	-	CASTKWSKSPLHF	TGTGCCAGCACCAAGTGGTCTAAGTCACCCCTCCACTTT
TRBD2	TRBV4-1	TRBJ2-1	-	CASSQDPGLAHLF	TGCGCCAGCAGCCAAGATCCCGGACTAGCGCACCTCTTC
-	TRBV5-1	TRBJ1-3	few	CASSLSQSWGNTIYF	TGCGCCAGCAGCTTGAGTCAGTCATGGGGAAACACCATATATTTT
TRBD2	TRBV6-1	TRBJ2-2	-	CAHGGDTGELFF	TGTGCCCATGGGGGGGACACCGGGGAGCTGTTTTTT
-	TRBV6-5	TRBJ2-3	few	CASSYQPRIGGVTDTQYF	TGTGCCAGCAGTTACCAACCTCGGATAGGGGGTGTAACAGATACGCAGTATTTT
-	TRBV5-1	TRBJ2-2	few	CASSPGHPGGELFF	TGCGCCAGCAGCCCGGGCCATCCCGGCGGGGAGCTGTTTTTT
TRBD2	TRBV7-6	TRBJ2-1	few	CASKLSGPGEDYNEQFF	TGTGCCAGCAAGCTTAGCGGGCCAGGAGAGGACTACAATGAGCAGTTCTTC
-	TRBV6-2/TRBV6-3	TRBJ2-1	-	CASAYPLRGTRAMEQFF	TGTGCCAGCGCCTACCCCTTACGAGGGACCCGAGCTATGGAGCAGTTCTTC
-	TRBV2	TRBJ2-3	few	CASRGGVLTDTQYF	TGTGCCAGCAGGGGGGGAGTACTTACAGATACACAGTATTTT
-	TRBV15	TRBJ1-3	few	CATSRVGRDGNTIYF	TGTGCCACCAGCAGAGTTGGGAGGGATGGAAACACCATATATTTT
-	TRBV6-1	TRBJ2-2	many	CASKRLGLYTGELFF	TGTGCCAGCAAGCGGCTGGGCCTATACACCGGGGAGCTGTTTTTT
-	TRBV7-2	TRBJ2-1	few	CASSLEGDSTYNEQFF	TGTGCCAGCAGCTTAGAGGGGGACTCCACCTACAATGAGCAGTTCTTC
-	TRBV5-1	TRBJ2-7	few	CASSLAGGDYEQYF	TGCGCCAGCAGCTTGGCCGGCGGGGACTACGAGCAGTACTTC
-	TRBV4-3	TRBJ1-5	few	CASSQVLSRGPYSNQPQHF	TGCGCCAGCAGCCAAGTCCTAAGCAGGGGACCCTATAGCAATCAGCCCCAGCATTTT
TRBD2	TRBV6-1	TRBJ2-3	-	CASSAGLAGRTDTQYF	TGTGCCAGCAGTGCAGGACTAGCGGGAAGGACAGATACGCAGTATTTT
-	TRBV7-2	TRBJ2-1	few	CASSSRLDAYNEQFF	TGTGCCAGCAGCTCGAGACTAGACGCCTACAATGAGCAGTTCTTC
-	TRBV29-1	TRBJ1-1	few	CSVDNRDEAFF	TGCAGCGTTGATAACCGGGACGAAGCTTTCTTT
TRBD1	TRBV12-3/TRBV12-4	TRBJ1-5	-	CASATGSNQPQHF	TGTGCCAGCGCGACAGGGAGCAATCAGCCCCAGCATTTT
-	TRBV6-1	TRBJ1-1	few	CASSIDTMNTEAFF	TGTGCCAGCAGCATCGACACCATGAACACTGAAGCTTTCTTT
-	TRBV7-6	TRBJ1-3	-	CASSLDDVSGNTIYF	TGTGCCAGCAGCTTAGATGACGTCTCTGGAAACACCATATATTTT
-	TRBV3-1	TRBJ2-5	few	CASSQDPDSQETQYF	TGTGCCAGCAGCCAAGATCCGGACAGCCAAGAGACCCAGTACTTC
-	TRBV18	TRBJ2-2	-	CASSPGPPGRNTGELFF	TGTGCCAGCTCACCAGGGCCGCCGGGACGGAACACCGGGGAGCTGTTTTTT
-	TRBV5-4	TRBJ2-1	-	CASSLAKGNEQFF	TGTGCCAGCAGCTTGGCTAAGGGCAATGAGCAGTTCTTC
-	TRBV7-3	TRBJ2-3	few	CASSFGPTTDTQYF	TGTGCCAGCAGCTTCGGACCCACCACAGATACGCAGTATTTT
-	TRBV3-1	TRBJ2-3	many	CASSPGDTQYF	TGTGCCAGCAGCCCCGGGGATACGCAGTATTTT
TRBD2	TRBV12-3/TRBV12-4	TRBJ2-1	-	CASSLVRLAGNNEQFF	TGTGCCAGCAGTTTAGTAAGACTAGCGGGCAACAATGAGCAGTTCTTC